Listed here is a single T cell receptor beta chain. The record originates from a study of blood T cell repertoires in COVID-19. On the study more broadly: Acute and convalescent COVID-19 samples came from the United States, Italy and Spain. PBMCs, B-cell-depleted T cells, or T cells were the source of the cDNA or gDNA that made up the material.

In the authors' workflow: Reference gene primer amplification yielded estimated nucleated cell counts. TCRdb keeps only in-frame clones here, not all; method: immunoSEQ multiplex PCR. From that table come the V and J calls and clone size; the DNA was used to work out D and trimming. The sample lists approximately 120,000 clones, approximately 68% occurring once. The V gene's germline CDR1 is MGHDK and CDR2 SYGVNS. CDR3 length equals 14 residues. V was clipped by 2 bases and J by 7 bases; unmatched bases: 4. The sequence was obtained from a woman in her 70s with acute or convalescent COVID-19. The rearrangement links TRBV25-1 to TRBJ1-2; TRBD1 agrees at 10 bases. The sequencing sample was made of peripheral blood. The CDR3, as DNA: TGTGCCAGCAGTGAAGGACAGGGGGTTTTTGGCTACACCTTC. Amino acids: CASSEGQGVFGYTF.